The 31 T cell receptor beta chains in this list originate from one sample, sequenced in a study of blood T cell repertoires in COVID-19. Only in-frame clones appear in the TCRdb table, and some are missing; sequencing was by immunoSEQ multiplex PCR. The table lists approximately 100,000 clones, less than 90% of them singletons. Sequenced: peripheral blood. These receptors all come from a woman between 55 and 75 years old with acute or convalescent COVID-19.

The chain employs TRBV7-9 and TRBJ1-4; perhaps TRBD1 as D (6 bases). Germline assignment: CDR1 SEHNR and CDR2 FQNEAQ (reference sequence). The V end was cut by 5 bases, the J end by 4 bases, with 17 bases between. The CDR3 contains 16 residues. This chain's CDR3 is CASSTGGSRGNEKLFF. CDR3 nucleotides: TGTGCCAGCAGCACGGGTGGGTCCAGGGGTAATGAAAAACTGTTTTTT.

The chain couples TRBV25-1 to TRBJ1-2; possibly TRBD1 for D (6 bases). Germline V gives CDR1 MGHDK, CDR2 SYGVNS. The CDR3 has 12 amino acids. V lost 8 bases and J 4 bases, leaving 11 bases between the germline ends. CDR3 loop: CASRTGSYGYTF. CDR3 bases: TGTGCCAGCCGAACAGGGAGCTATGGCTACACCTTC.

The chain recombines TRBV15 with TRBJ2-1; D is perhaps TRBD2 (6 bases). Trimming took 1 base from V and 0 from J, leaving 22 bases between them. Germline V gene data show CDR1 as LNHNV and CDR2 as YYDKDF (reference sequence). This CDR3 is built from 20 residues. The CDR3 bases are TGTGCCACCAGCAGAGCCAGTGCGGGGCTCACTCCTCGCTCCTACAATGAGCAGTTCTTC. Translation: CATSRASAGLTPRSYNEQFF. Combining the CDR3 with reference TRBV15 and TRBJ2-1 gives the whole variable domain DAMVIQNPRYQVTQFGKPVTLSCSQTLNHNVMYWYQQKSSQAPKLLFHYYDKDFNNEADTPDNFQSRRPNTSFCFLDIRSPGLGDTAMYLCATSRASAGLTPRSYNEQFFGPGTRLTVL.

The chain carries TRBV24-1 and TRBJ1-2; no clear D. CDR1 is KGHDR, CDR2 SFDVKD, per germline. V lost 6 bases and J lost 2, with 6 bases in between. The CDR3 is 12 amino acids. The CDR3 nucleotides are TGTGCCACCAGTCGGGAAAACTATGGCTACACCTTC. Translated, it gives CATSRENYGYTF.

The V gene is TRBV3-1 (or the pseudogene TRBV3-2), the J gene TRBJ2-7; 7 bases fit TRBD2. V lost 5 bases and J lost 3; bases outside the gene matches: 4. Per the germline V gene, CDR1 is LGHDT and CDR2 is YNNKEL (reference sequence). This CDR3 spans 13 amino acids. CDR3 DNA: TGTGCCAGCAGCACCGGGACTAACTACGAGCAGTACTTC. This translates into CASSTGTNYEQYF.

The CDR3 DNA reads TGTGCCAGCAGCGCCCGGGATAGCGGGGAGCTGTTTTTT. Its protein product is CASSARDSGELFF. The chain recombines TRBV7-9 with TRBJ2-2, with a weak D call TRBD2 (5 bases). Looked up from germline, CDR1 is SEHNR and CDR2 is FQNEAQ (reference sequence). CDR3 size: 13 residues. The V gene lost 5 bases and the J gene lost 7 bases, with 11 bases spanning the gap.

This clone was detected ten times or more. This chain uses TRBV5-1 with TRBJ1-3, with a tentative D call TRBD1 (5 bases). V gave up 2 bases and J gave up 1 base, with 10 bases separating them. Germline V gene sequence: CDR1 SGHRS, CDR2 YFSETQ. The CDR3 has 15 residues. CDR3 in DNA: TGCGCCAGCAGCTTAGTGCCAGGGTCTGGAAACACCATATATTTT. Translating it yields CASSLVPGSGNTIYF.

The V and J genes are TRBV3-1 (or the pseudogene TRBV3-2) and TRBJ1-4; D is uncertain. Trimming removed 0 bases at V and 10 bases at J, with 6 bases between. Germline V lookup: CDR1 LGHDT, CDR2 YNNKEL (reference sequence). The CDR3 sequence is 12 residues long. The CDR3 nucleotides read TGTGCCAGCAGCCAAGAAGGGAGAAAACTGTTTTTT. As protein: CASSQEGRKLFF.

This chain links TRBV5-4 with TRBJ2-2, with 11 bases that match TRBD2. The germline V gene has CDR1 SGHNT and CDR2 YYREEE (reference sequence). This CDR3 is built from 15 residues. The trim removed 1 base at V and 6 bases at J, leaving 2 bases unmatched. This CDR3 is CASSLRSGGAGELFF. The DNA for the CDR3 is TGTGCCAGCAGCTTGCGTAGCGGGGGGGCCGGGGAGCTGTTTTTT.

This clone has more than one count but fewer than ten. The chain is built from TRBV11-3 and TRBJ2-1; 7 bases align to TRBD2. The CDR3 consists of 15 residues. The V segment lost 4 bases and the J segment 6 bases; nucleotides outside the gene matches: 9. Germline V lookup: CDR1 SGHNT, CDR2 YENEEA. Here the CDR3 DNA reads TGTGCCAGCAGCTCCCCCGTGCGGGGGAGCAATGAGCAGTTCTTC. Amino acid sequence: CASSSPVRGSNEQFF.

The J gene is TRBJ2-2, the V gene TRBV11-2, with a tentative D call TRBD2 (5 bases). Between the trimmed V and J ends, which lost 2 bases and 2 bases, there was a span of 9 bases. The CDR3 consists of 15 residues. Germline CDR1 SGHAT, CDR2 FQNNGV. This chain's CDR3 is CASSLQRSNTGELFF. The CDR3 DNA is TGTGCCAGCAGCTTACAGCGGTCAAACACCGGGGAGCTGTTTTTT.

This clone has just a few counts. V and J are TRBV9 and TRBJ1-4, with D possibly TRBD1 on 5 matching bases. CDR3 length equals 15 residues. In germline, CDR1 is SGDLS, CDR2 YYNGEE. V lost 0 bases to trimming and J lost 8 bases, with 14 bases between them. Written as DNA, the CDR3 is TGTGCCAGCAGCGTAGGGGCAGGGAACGGAGAAAAACTGTTTTTT. The encoded protein is CASSVGAGNGEKLFF.

V gene TRBV1 combines with J gene TRBJ2-1; the table calls TRBD2, which could not be checked here. TRBV1 is a recognized pseudogene. The CDR3 consists of 13 residues. Here the CDR3 reads CTLAGGPNNEQFF. The CDR3 DNA reads as TGCACCCTAGCGGGAGGGCCAAACAATGAGCAGTTCTTC.

The V gene is TRBV12-3 or TRBV12-4, the J gene TRBJ1-4; D remains ambiguous. This CDR3 spans 11 amino acids. Trimming took off 3 bases at V and 8 bases at J, with 4 bases between the two ends. As DNA, the CDR3 is TGTGCCAGCAGTTTGTCGGAAAAACTGTTTTTT. It yields the protein CASSLSEKLFF.

Here the CDR3 DNA reads TGTGCCAGCAGCGTAGTGGAAGCGGGGGAGGGAAGAACTACGCAGTATTTT. Translation: CASSVVEAGEGRTTQYF. This chain uses TRBV9 with TRBJ2-3; TRBD2 matches 8 bases. The ends lost 0 bases at V and 8 bases at J; junction bases unmatched: 14. The CDR3 is 17 amino acids. Germline V gene lookup returns CDR1 SGDLS and CDR2 YYNGEE.

A few counts support this clone. The chain is built from TRBV6-6 and TRBJ1-1; D gene uncertain. Trimming took off 2 bases at V and 3 bases at J, with 13 bases between the two ends. The V gene's germline CDR1 is MNHNY and CDR2 SVGAGI (reference sequence). The CDR3 contains 15 residues. This CDR3 is CASSYATRLHTEAFF. The DNA for the CDR3 is TGTGCCAGCAGTTACGCGACTCGGCTCCACACTGAAGCTTTCTTT.

In its sample, this clone was seen a few times. V usage is TRBV7-9 and J usage is TRBJ1-1; D is uncertain. Germline CDR1 and CDR2: SEHNR and FQNEAQ (reference sequence). V dropped 5 bases and J dropped 10 bases, with 8 bases sitting between them. The CDR3 has 10 residues. The CDR3 DNA is TGTGCCAGCAGCCAAACCGGAGCTTTCTTT. Amino acids: CASSQTGAFF.

The chain combines TRBV19 with TRBJ2-5; 9 bases agree with TRBD2. CDR1 LNHDA and CDR2 SQIVND come from the germline V gene (reference sequence). CDR3 length: 15 amino acids. V gave up 6 bases and J gave up 4 bases; unmatched junction bases: 9. CDR3 DNA sequence: TGTGCCAGTAGGGATAGCGGGAGTCGGAGAGAGACCCAGTACTTC. As protein: CASRDSGSRRETQYF.

The rearrangement uses TRBV5-1 and TRBJ1-3, with 8 bases fitting TRBD1. CDR1 and CDR2 (germline): SGHRS, YFSETQ. This CDR3 is built from 17 residues. V was pared by 3 bases and J by 1 base, with 9 bases of the junction left unmatched. CDR3 in DNA: TGCGCCAGCAGCTCCGGGACAGGCCCCACTTCTGGAAACACCATATATTTT. Its protein product is CASSSGTGPTSGNTIYF.

The CDR3 loop is CASSLKGLGAFF. The CDR3 bases are TGTGCCAGCAGTTTAAAGGGGCTGGGAGCTTTCTTT. The chain has TRBV28 and TRBJ1-1; perhaps TRBD1 as D (5 bases). The CDR3 is made up of 12 amino acids. Trimming shortened V by 2 bases and J by 10 bases, and 11 bases separated the two germline ends. The germline CDR1 and CDR2 sequences are MDHEN and SYDVKM.

This clone was seen just once. The chain has TRBV10-3 and TRBJ2-3; no clear D. The CDR3 contains 14 residues. Trimming stripped 0 bases from V and 5 bases from J, with 9 bases between. Germline V gene lookup returns CDR1 ENHRY and CDR2 SYGVKD. The CDR3 sequence: CAISESDWIDTQYF. CDR3 in DNA: TGTGCCATCAGTGAGTCCGACTGGATAGATACGCAGTATTTT.

The chain combines TRBV3-1 (or the pseudogene TRBV3-2) with TRBJ1-3; D unresolved. Germline CDR1 is LGHDT and CDR2 is YNNKEL (reference sequence). Trimming removed 1 base at V and 9 bases at J, with 10 bases between. The CDR3 loop spans 13 amino acids. Here the CDR3 reads CASSQAGRGTIYF. CDR3 DNA sequence: TGTGCCAGCAGCCAAGCCGGCCGAGGCACCATATATTTT.

CDR3 sequence reads: CASSVRGNYGYTF. CDR3 coding DNA: TGTGCCAGCAGCGTCAGGGGTAACTATGGCTACACCTTC. The rearrangement links TRBV28 to TRBJ1-2; TRBD1 might be the D (6 bases). This CDR3 has 13 residues. The V end was cut by 6 bases, the J end by 1 base, with 9 bases between. Germline assignment: CDR1 MDHEN and CDR2 SYDVKM.

The chain couples TRBV29-1 to TRBJ1-1; D not resolved. CDR1 is SQVTM and CDR2 is ANQGSEA in the germline V gene. V lost 6 bases and J lost 5, with 16 bases in between. The CDR3 runs to 13 residues. CDR3 DNA sequence: TGCAGCGTGACCCCTCCCGGGGAGACTGAAGCTTTCTTT. This codes for CSVTPPGETEAFF.

The CDR3 region is CASSPLGLAGVRGNEQFF. The CDR3 DNA follows: TGTGCCAGCAGTCCCCTGGGACTAGCGGGAGTACGAGGCAATGAGCAGTTCTTC. V gene TRBV6-6 combines with J gene TRBJ2-1; 14 bases fit TRBD2. This CDR3 has 18 residues. The ends lost 5 bases at V and 6 bases at J; junction bases unmatched: 12. CDR1 is MNHNY and CDR2 is SVGAGI in the germline V gene (reference sequence).

Only a few counts were recorded for this clone. The V call is TRBV19, the J call TRBJ2-7, with D possibly being TRBD2 (6 bases). With 3 bases removed from V and 4 bases from J, the gap between germline ends came to 13 bases. CDR1 and CDR2 (germline): LNHDA, SQIVND (reference sequence). The CDR3 has 14 residues. As DNA, the CDR3 is TGTGCCAGTAGTATCGCGGGAAGTCTTTACGAGCAGTACTTC. It encodes CASSIAGSLYEQYF.

The V and J genes are TRBV24-1 and TRBJ1-1; TRBD1 is a possible D gene (5 bases). The CDR3 covers 16 residues. From germline, CDR1 is KGHDR and CDR2 SFDVKD. Trimming took off 2 bases at V and 5 bases at J, with 17 bases between the two ends. CDR3 region: CATSDSIPQGRTEAFF. DNA for the CDR3: TGTGCCACCAGTGATTCTATACCTCAGGGCCGGACTGAAGCTTTCTTT.

The gene calls are TRBV6-6 and TRBJ1-1; no definite D call. CDR1 is MNHNY, CDR2 SVGAGI, per germline (reference sequence). Trimming cost V 7 bases and J 7 bases, with 19 bases left between them. The CDR3 covers 14 residues. DNA of the CDR3: TGTGCCAGCACCCTACTCGCACGTACTAGTGAAGCTTTCTTT. This translates into CASTLLARTSEAFF.

This sequence joins TRBV2 and TRBJ1-3, with D unresolved. V was clipped by 6 bases and J by 0 bases, with 9 bases between them. The CDR3 has 14 amino acids. Germline lookup yields CDR1 SNHLY and CDR2 FYNNEI. Written as DNA, the CDR3 is TGTGCCAGCAGGACGGGGAGCTCTGGAAACACCATATATTTT. Translated: CASRTGSSGNTIYF.

The chain joins TRBV20-1 to TRBJ2-1; TRBD2 matches at 9 bases. CDR3 size: 16 residues. V dropped 3 bases and J dropped 5; count of bases not matched to a gene: 11. The germline gives CDR1 DFQATT, CDR2 SNEGSKA (reference sequence). CDR3 residues: CSASKASGARNNEQFF. The CDR3 DNA reads TGCAGTGCTAGTAAGGCTAGCGGGGCACGCAACAATGAGCAGTTCTTC.

This chain joins TRBV5-5 and TRBJ1-1, with D possibly TRBD1 on 5 matching bases. The CDR3 loop spans 14 amino acids. Looked up from germline, CDR1 is SGHKS and CDR2 is YYEKEE (reference sequence). The germline V and J ends were trimmed by 0 bases and 7 bases, with 13 bases remaining between them. The CDR3 DNA reads TGTGCCAGCAGCTTGGAAGGGGTTGGCGTTGAAGCTTTCTTT. As protein: CASSLEGVGVEAFF. Based on the CDR3 plus reference TRBV5-5 and TRBJ1-1, the full variable domain is DAGVTQSPTHLIKTRGQQVTLRCSPISGHKSVSWYQQVLGQGPQFIFQYYEKEERGRGNFPDRFSARQFPNYSSELNVNALLLGDSALYLCASSLEGVGVEAFFGQGTRLTVV.